The 32 T cell receptor beta chains below were found in one sample sequenced in a study of cytomegalovirus exposure and HLA in healthy donors. The PCR contained 60 Vbeta and 13 Jbeta primers. Profiled with immunoSEQ multiplex PCR; TCRdb holds only in-frame clones, not every one. In the table there are about 160,000 clones, 65% to 90% of which are singletons. The sequencing input was PBMCs. The receptors stem from a man aged 50 or older in good health and CMV-seropositive.

The genes are TRBV2 and TRBJ2-7; 10 bases are shared with TRBD2. CDR1 and CDR2 (germline): SNHLY, FYNNEI. Unmatched junction bases numbered 9, after V lost 4 bases and J lost 0 bases. This CDR3 contains 17 residues. DNA of the CDR3: TGTGCCAGCAGTGGGAGGATTGGGACTAGCGCCTCCTACGAGCAGTACTTC. It translates to CASSGRIGTSASYEQYF.

This sequence joins TRBV19 and TRBJ2-7; perhaps TRBD2 as D (5 bases). This CDR3 region has 14 residues. Between the trimmed V and J ends, which lost 5 bases and 2 bases, there was a span of 13 bases. Germline-derived CDR1 and CDR2 are LNHDA and SQIVND (reference sequence). The CDR3 DNA sequence: TGTGCCAGTAGTGGGCTGGGGAGCGCCTACGAGCAGTACTTC. It specifies CASSGLGSAYEQYF. The full variable domain, rest sourced from reference TRBV19 and TRBJ2-7, is DGGITQSPKYLFRKEGQNVTLSCEQNLNHDAMYWYRQDPGQGLRLIYYSQIVNDFQKGDIAEGYSVSREKKESFPLTVTSAQKNPTAFYLCASSGLGSAYEQYFGPGTRLTVT.

The chain has TRBV19 and TRBJ1-2; D not resolved. CDR3 length equals 17 residues. Germline CDR1 reads LNHDA; CDR2 reads SQIVND (reference sequence). V dropped 5 bases and J dropped 0 bases, with 19 bases sitting between them. The DNA for the CDR3 is TGTGCCAGTAGTCATAGCGGCCCAGCAGGATCTAACTATGGCTACACCTTC. Translating gives CASSHSGPAGSNYGYTF.

The chain recombines TRBV9 with TRBJ2-5; no clear D. This CDR3 spans 12 amino acids. With 2 bases removed from V and 4 bases from J, the gap between germline ends came to 6 bases. Germline V gives CDR1 SGDLS, CDR2 YYNGEE. CDR3 amino acids: CASSVLGETQYF. In DNA, the CDR3 is TGTGCCAGCAGCGTTCTAGGAGAGACCCAGTACTTC.

V usage is TRBV10-3 and J usage is TRBJ1-2; 9 nucleotides agree with TRBD1. With V trimmed by 4 bases and J by 4 bases, 10 bases remained unmatched. Germline V gene lookup returns CDR1 ENHRY and CDR2 SYGVKD. This CDR3 contains 16 residues. The CDR3 bases are TGTGCCATCAGTGCCAGGGTGGGACAGGGTACCTATGGCTACACCTTC. Its translation: CAISARVGQGTYGYTF.

The CDR3 nucleotides are TGTGCCAGCAGTTACTCGGAGGCGGGGGTCGACACTGAAGCTTTCTTT. Its protein is CASSYSEAGVDTEAFF. This sequence joins TRBV6-5 and TRBJ1-1, with D possibly matching TRBD1 (5 bases). The V gene's germline CDR1 is MNHEY and CDR2 SVGAGI. CDR3 length: 16 amino acids. The V end lost 0 bases, the J end lost 3 bases, and 14 bases lay between the germline ends.

The J gene is TRBJ2-1, the V gene TRBV7-9; 10 bases are shared with TRBD2. Germline V CDR1 and CDR2: SEHNR, FQNEAQ (reference sequence). Trimming took 2 bases from V and 5 from J; bases not matched to a gene: 12. The CDR3 sequence is 18 residues long. The CDR3 protein is CASSLPLAGDLLDNEQFF. The CDR3 DNA reads as TGTGCCAGCAGCTTACCGCTAGCGGGAGATCTTCTGGACAATGAGCAGTTCTTC.

This clone was observed a handful of times. CDR3 DNA: TGCGCCAGCAGTCCGGAGGGTAATGAGCAGTTCTTC. Translated, it gives CASSPEGNEQFF. The J gene is TRBJ2-1, the V gene TRBV4-1; possible D gene TRBD2, 6 bases. Germline loops: CDR1 MGHRA, CDR2 YSYEKL. Trimming took off 6 bases at V and 7 bases at J, with 10 bases between the two ends. This CDR3 comprises 12 residues.

This clone was seen more than once but under ten times. This chain uses TRBV5-4 with TRBJ2-6; perhaps TRBD2 as D (5 bases). This CDR3 region has 15 residues. V lost 4 bases to trimming and J lost 4 bases, with 12 bases between them. From germline, CDR1 is SGHNT and CDR2 YYREEE (reference sequence). The CDR3 DNA reads TGTGCCAGCAGCCCGAGGGTGGACGGGGCCAACGTCCTGACTTTC. Translating gives CASSPRVDGANVLTF.

This clone was found once. The chain has TRBV28 and TRBJ2-7; TRBD2 might be the D (5 bases). The CDR3 sequence is 15 residues long. Trimming removed 7 bases from V and 0 bases from J, with 16 bases in between. From germline, CDR1 is MDHEN and CDR2 SYDVKM. CDR3 loop: CASNPPTGSSYEQYF. CDR3 DNA sequence: TGTGCCAGCAACCCCCCGACGGGGAGCTCCTACGAGCAGTACTTC.

The chain employs TRBV6-6 and TRBJ1-2; unclear D gene. CDR3 length: 13 amino acids. Trimming removed 7 bases at V and 0 bases at J, with 9 bases between. Germline assignment: CDR1 MNHNY and CDR2 SVGAGI (reference sequence). CDR3: CASIPQTNYGYTF. CDR3 in DNA: TGTGCCAGCATCCCCCAGACTAACTATGGCTACACCTTC.

The rearrangement uses TRBV7-2 and TRBJ2-6; D is perhaps TRBD2 (5 bases). CDR3 length equals 15 residues. V was cut by 5 bases and J by 0 bases, with 8 bases left in between. Germline CDR1 is SGHTA and CDR2 is FQGNSA. The CDR3 region is CASSRGSSGANVLTF. The DNA for the CDR3 is TGTGCCAGCAGCCGAGGGAGCTCTGGGGCCAACGTCCTGACTTTC.

The chain combines TRBV7-3 with TRBJ2-3; weak D call: TRBD2 (5 bases). This CDR3 region has 14 residues. V was pared by 1 base and J by 6 bases, with 11 bases between. From germline, CDR1 is SGHTA and CDR2 FQGTGA. CDR3 nucleotide sequence: TGTGCCAGCAGCTTAAGTCCCGGGGTGGATACGCAGTATTTT. As protein: CASSLSPGVDTQYF.

This clone was observed once. The CDR3 bases are TGTGCCAGCAGCCCCCAGAGGGACTCCTACGAGCAGTACTTC. This sequence encodes CASSPQRDSYEQYF. The chain joins TRBV7-3 to TRBJ2-7, with D maybe TRBD2 (5 bases). The CDR3 loop spans 14 amino acids. Trimming shortened V by 5 bases and J by 0 bases, and 11 bases separated the two germline ends. Germline V gene sequence: CDR1 SGHTA, CDR2 FQGTGA.

This clone has a handful of counts. The chain combines TRBV5-5 with TRBJ1-4; 10 positions agree with TRBD1. CDR1 and CDR2 (germline): SGHKS, YYEKEE (reference sequence). J lost 8 bases, V lost 6 bases, and 7 bases had no gene match. The CDR3 totals 14 residues. CDR3 bases: TGTGCCAGCAACCCGACAGGGGGCAGAGAAAAACTGTTTTTT. Translation gives CASNPTGGREKLFF.

The chain recombines TRBV6-4 with TRBJ1-2, with 7 bases aligning to TRBD1. The CDR3 has 14 amino acids. V lost 1 base to trimming and J lost 4 bases; unmatched junction nucleotides: 3. Germline values: CDR1 MRHNA, CDR2 SNTAGT. DNA for the CDR3: TGTGCCAGCAGTGACTTGGGACAGTCCTATGGCTACACCTTC. It codes for CASSDLGQSYGYTF.

This chain links TRBV27 with TRBJ2-6; D unclear. CDR1 and CDR2 (germline): MNHEY, SMNVEV (reference sequence). V dropped 8 bases and J dropped 0 bases, with 14 bases sitting between them. This CDR3 region has 16 residues. The CDR3 loop is CASSFVYSSGANVLTF. CDR3 DNA: TGTGCCAGCTCCTTCGTGTACAGCTCTGGGGCCAACGTCCTGACTTTC.

In nucleotides, the CDR3 is TGTGCCAGCTCGAGGGTCAGTAGATTCTACGAGCAGTACTTC. Protein sequence: CASSRVSRFYEQYF. The chain couples TRBV16 to TRBJ2-7; D may be TRBD2 (5 bases). V was shortened by 8 bases and J by 3 bases, with 17 bases between the two germline ends. CDR3 length: 14 residues. Germline loops: CDR1 KGHSY, CDR2 FQNENV.

The V gene is TRBV4-3, the J gene TRBJ1-1, with a possible D match to TRBD1 (6 bases). Germline CDR1 LGHNA, CDR2 YSLEER. This CDR3 is built from 16 residues. Trimming shortened V by 4 bases and J by 0 bases, and 15 bases separated the two germline ends. The CDR3 is CASSPRPQGLNTEAFF. For the CDR3, the DNA is TGCGCCAGCAGCCCAAGACCACAGGGCTTGAACACTGAAGCTTTCTTT.

V is TRBV19 and J is TRBJ2-2; maybe TRBD1 (5 bases). The germline V gene encodes CDR1 LNHDA and CDR2 SQIVND (reference sequence). V was clipped by 1 base and J by 7 bases, with 7 bases between them. The CDR3 runs 13 residues. The CDR3 DNA reads as TGTGCCAGTAGTATAGGGGGCGGCGGGGAGCTGTTTTTT. Amino acids: CASSIGGGGELFF.

The J gene is TRBJ2-7, the V gene TRBV2, with 9 positions matching TRBD1. The trim removed 6 bases at V and 2 bases at J, leaving 2 bases unmatched. The V gene's germline CDR1 is SNHLY and CDR2 FYNNEI. This CDR3 spans 13 amino acids. The CDR3 region is CASRRTGAYEQYF. In DNA, the CDR3 is TGTGCCAGCAGACGGACAGGGGCCTACGAGCAGTACTTC.

The rearrangement joins TRBV18 to TRBJ2-7, with 10 positions matching TRBD2. The CDR3 loop spans 15 amino acids. The V gene end was trimmed by 3 bases and the J gene end by 6 bases; junction bases not matched to a gene: 8. Germline V CDR1 and CDR2: KGHSH, LQKENI. DNA for the CDR3: TGTGCCAGCTCACCGGGTCTAGCGGGAGACGGCGAGCAGTACTTC. Residues: CASSPGLAGDGEQYF.

This clone occurred once. The V gene is TRBV7-9, the J gene TRBJ2-3; D call uncertain. V was clipped by 2 bases and J by 3 bases, with 6 bases between them. In germline, CDR1 is SEHNR, CDR2 FQNEAQ (reference sequence). The CDR3 is 13 amino acids. CDR3 loop: CASSLQTTDTQYF. In DNA form, the CDR3 reads TGTGCCAGCAGCTTACAAACTACAGATACGCAGTATTTT.

The rearrangement uses TRBV18 and TRBJ1-5, with no clear D. V lost 4 bases and J 3 bases, leaving 16 bases between the germline ends. The CDR3 is 16 amino acids. CDR1 and CDR2 from the germline V gene are KGHSH and LQKENI. The CDR3 sequence is CASSLGEGGPNQPQHF. The CDR3, as DNA: TGTGCCAGCTCACTTGGGGAGGGAGGGCCCAATCAGCCCCAGCATTTT.

The chain has TRBV6-6 and TRBJ2-7, with D perhaps TRBD1 (5 bases). Germline-derived CDR1 and CDR2 are MNHNY and SVGAGI (reference sequence). V shed 6 bases and J shed 2 bases, with 17 bases lying between them. The length of the CDR3 is 15 residues. In DNA, the CDR3 is TGTGCCAGCAGCAATGAGGACAACGTCCCCTACGAGCAGTACTTC. Its protein is CASSNEDNVPYEQYF.

V and J are TRBV10-1 and TRBJ2-4; D not resolved. The ends were cut back, 3 bases at V and 0 bases at J, with 12 bases in the middle. CDR3 size: 16 residues. CDR1 is WNHNN, CDR2 SYGVQD, per germline (reference sequence). The CDR3: CASSEKMTGAKNIQYF. The CDR3 DNA reads as TGCGCCAGCAGTGAAAAGATGACGGGAGCCAAAAACATTCAGTACTTC.

This clone was detected only once. The chain joins TRBV28 to TRBJ1-2; no firm D call. Trimming removed 6 bases at V and 0 bases at J, with 11 bases between. CDR3 length: 14 residues. Germline loops: CDR1 MDHEN, CDR2 SYDVKM. The CDR3 protein is CASRLQTTNYGYTF. For the CDR3, the DNA is TGTGCCAGCAGGCTACAGACAACTAACTATGGCTACACCTTC.

The chain employs TRBV4-3 and TRBJ1-6, with D possibly being TRBD1 (6 bases). The CDR3 length is 14 residues. V dropped 11 bases and J dropped 10 bases, with 21 bases sitting between them. The germline V gene encodes CDR1 LGHNA and CDR2 YSLEER. The CDR3 nucleotides read TGCGCCGGGGAGTTTCGGGGGGCTAGGTCACCCCTCCACTTT. Protein product: CAGEFRGARSPLHF.

The chain recombines TRBV19 with TRBJ1-2; TRBD1 matches at 8 bases. After removal of 3 bases from V and 4 bases from J, the junction contained 4 bases not matched to a gene. CDR1 is LNHDA, CDR2 SQIVND, per germline (reference sequence). The CDR3 has 14 amino acids. Here the CDR3 reads CASSIQGAFYGYTF. The CDR3 DNA reads TGTGCCAGTAGTATTCAGGGGGCCTTCTATGGCTACACCTTC.

The chain employs TRBV4-3 and TRBJ1-2; D gene ambiguous. Germline CDR1 LGHNA, CDR2 YSLEER. The CDR3 loop spans 15 amino acids. V dropped 0 bases and J dropped 2 bases, with 10 bases sitting between them. CDR3 coding DNA: TGCGCCAGCAGCCAAGATGGAGGCGGAAACTATGGCTACACCTTC. Encoded protein: CASSQDGGGNYGYTF.

The chain links TRBV6-5 to TRBJ2-7, with a tentative D call TRBD1 (6 bases). CDR1 and CDR2 (germline): MNHEY, SVGAGI. This CDR3 is 14 amino acids long. The V gene lost 6 bases and the J gene lost 2 bases, with 14 bases spanning the gap. In DNA, the CDR3 is TGTGCCAGCAGGGTACAGGGAGACCCCTACGAGCAGTACTTC. Translating gives CASRVQGDPYEQYF.

The rearrangement links TRBV28 to TRBJ1-1; 8 bases are a match to TRBD1. V lost 2 bases and J lost 5; bases outside the gene matches: 10. This CDR3 has 16 amino acids. Germline-derived CDR1 and CDR2 are MDHEN and SYDVKM. In DNA, the CDR3 is TGTGCCAGCAGTTTACGCCCAGGACAGGGAGCTACTGAAGCTTTCTTT. Its protein is CASSLRPGQGATEAFF.